Each of the 21 T cell receptor beta chains below was sequenced from the same sample in a study of blood T cell repertoires in COVID-19. Sequenced by immunoSEQ multiplex PCR; TCRdb stores in-frame clones only, minus some. The profile shows around 150,000 clones, around 82% of them singletons. Sequenced sample: peripheral blood. These receptors were taken from a woman in her forties or fifties with acute or convalescent COVID-19.

CDR3 DNA sequence: TGTGCCAGCTCACCCGAAAAGGAGTCCGCAGAACTGTTTTTT. Translated: CASSPEKESAELFF. The genes are TRBV18 and TRBJ1-4; D unresolved. The CDR3 spans 14 residues. The V gene's germline CDR1 is KGHSH and CDR2 LQKENI. Trimming took off 3 bases at V and 12 bases at J, with 17 bases between the two ends. The full variable domain, in which reference TRBV18 and TRBJ1-4 provide the parts outside the CDR3, is NAGVMQNPRHLVRRRGQEARLRCSPMKGHSHVYWYRQLPEEGLKFMVYLQKENIIDESGMPKERFSAEFPKEGPSILRIQQVVRGDSAAYFCASSPEKESAELFFGSGTQLSVL.

DNA of the CDR3: TGTGCCACCAGTAGGTACCGAGGGGGTCCTGGCACCGGGGAGCTGTTTTTT. Translation: CATSRYRGGPGTGELFF. The J gene is TRBJ2-2, the V gene TRBV24-1; a weak D match, TRBD1 (6 bases). With 6 bases removed from V and 4 bases from J, the gap between germline ends came to 20 bases. Germline V gives CDR1 KGHDR, CDR2 SFDVKD. This CDR3 contains 17 residues.

The chain joins TRBV7-9 to TRBJ2-1, with 9 bases fitting TRBD1. This CDR3 region has 17 residues. V trimming: 2 bases; J trimming: 4 bases; junction bases outside the gene matches: 9. From germline, CDR1 is SEHNR and CDR2 FQNEAQ (reference sequence). This chain's CDR3 is CASSLLGIGTGYNEQFF. The CDR3 bases are TGTGCCAGCAGCTTATTAGGGATCGGGACAGGGTACAATGAGCAGTTCTTC. The full variable domain, rest sourced from reference TRBV7-9 and TRBJ2-1, is DTGVSQNPRHKITKRGQNVTFRCDPISEHNRLYWYRQTLGQGPEFLTYFQNEAQLEKSRLLSDRFSAERPKGSFSTLEIQRTEQGDSAMYLCASSLLGIGTGYNEQFFGPGTRLTVL.

The chain uses TRBV18 and TRBJ1-4; the match to TRBD1 covers 9 bases. CDR1 is KGHSH and CDR2 is LQKENI in the germline V gene. This CDR3 is 16 amino acids long. The V gene end was trimmed by 6 bases and the J gene end by 7 bases; junction bases not matched to a gene: 12. The CDR3 coding sequence is TGTGCCAGCTCTTCCTCCCAAACAGGGGGCGGTGAAAAACTGTTTTTT. This gives the protein CASSSSQTGGGEKLFF.

The chain is built from TRBV7-3 and TRBJ2-5; tentative D call: TRBD2 (6 bases). The V end lost 1 base, the J end lost 4 bases, and 10 bases lay between the germline ends. The germline V gene encodes CDR1 SGHTA and CDR2 FQGTGA. The CDR3 contains 14 residues. The CDR3, as DNA: TGTGCCAGCAGCTTAAACGGGGGAAGAGAGACCCAGTACTTC. It translates to CASSLNGGRETQYF.

This clone was seen a few times. The CDR3 region has the DNA TGTGCCAGCTCACCACGCGCAGGGAATAATTCACCCCTCCACTTT. This translates into CASSPRAGNNSPLHF. The chain links TRBV18 to TRBJ1-6; maybe TRBD1 (5 bases). The CDR3 runs to 15 residues. Trimming took 1 base from V and 5 from J, leaving 9 bases between them. The germline V gene has CDR1 KGHSH and CDR2 LQKENI.

The rearrangement joins TRBV28 to TRBJ1-1, with TRBD1 as a possible D gene (6 bases). The V gene lost 10 bases and the J gene lost 0 bases, with 15 bases spanning the gap. This CDR3 is 14 amino acids long. The germline gives CDR1 MDHEN, CDR2 SYDVKM. DNA for the CDR3: TGTGCCACCATAGAGGGGGTCATGAACACTGAAGCTTTCTTT. Its protein is CATIEGVMNTEAFF.

The sample holds a few counts of this clone. The V gene is TRBV19, the J gene TRBJ1-1, with a tentative D call TRBD1 (6 bases). Trimming took off 2 bases at V and 1 base at J, with 11 bases between the two ends. In germline, CDR1 is LNHDA, CDR2 SQIVND (reference sequence). This CDR3 has 15 amino acids. The CDR3 DNA sequence: TGTGCCAGTAGTATAAAACAGGGCTGGAACACTGAAGCTTTCTTT. Its protein product is CASSIKQGWNTEAFF.

This sequence joins TRBV14 and TRBJ1-3; D unclear. V was trimmed by 1 base and J by 0 bases, leaving 10 bases between them. This CDR3 has 16 residues. The germline V gene has CDR1 SGHDN and CDR2 FVKESK. The CDR3 DNA is TGTGCCAGCAGCCAAGTCGGGGTTACCTCTGGAAACACCATATATTTT. Translating it yields CASSQVGVTSGNTIYF. Full variable domain (missing parts from reference TRBV14 and TRBJ1-3): EAGVTQFPSHSVIEKGQTVTLRCDPISGHDNLYWYRRVMGKEIKFLLHFVKESKQDESGMPNNRFLAERTGGTYSTLKVQPAELEDSGVYFCASSQVGVTSGNTIYFGEGSWLTVV.

V and J are TRBV28 and TRBJ1-1; D is possibly TRBD1 (5 bases). This CDR3 spans 15 amino acids. V was pared by 6 bases and J by 0 bases, with 14 bases between. Germline-derived CDR1 and CDR2 are MDHEN and SYDVKM. The CDR3 is CASRPTDSMNTEAFF. In DNA, the CDR3 is TGTGCCAGCAGACCAACCGACAGTATGAACACTGAAGCTTTCTTT.

This clone showed up just a few times. The gene calls are TRBV27 and TRBJ1-1; D remains unclear. The V end lost 5 bases, the J end lost 1 base, and 5 bases lay between the germline ends. This CDR3 is built from 12 residues. CDR1 and CDR2 (germline): MNHEY, SMNVEV (reference sequence). CDR3 in DNA: TGTGCCAGCAGTCCGGGGAACACTGAAGCTTTCTTT. This sequence encodes CASSPGNTEAFF.

The genes are TRBV6-5 and TRBJ1-2; the match to TRBD1 covers 7 bases. Germline CDR1 reads MNHEY; CDR2 reads SVGAGI. The CDR3 extends over 15 amino acids. With V trimmed by 0 bases and J by 6 bases, 7 bases remained unmatched. The DNA of the CDR3 is TGTGCCAGCAGTTACTCGATGAGGGGGCAGAATGGCTACACCTTC. Protein: CASSYSMRGQNGYTF.

In nucleotides, the CDR3 is TGTGCCAGCTCACCACCGGAGGGAGCGGGAGGCGGTCAGCCCCAGCATTTT. Translated: CASSPPEGAGGGQPQHF. V gene TRBV18 combines with J gene TRBJ1-5; D gene unclear. V lost 0 bases, J lost 6 bases, and 18 bases lay in between. The CDR3 consists of 17 residues. From germline, CDR1 is KGHSH and CDR2 LQKENI.

In nucleotides, the CDR3 is TGTGCCAGCAGCCAAAGTGGGACAGAGTACTACGAGCAGTACTTC. Residues: CASSQSGTEYYEQYF. V is TRBV28 and J is TRBJ2-7; 7 bases map to TRBD1. Germline values: CDR1 MDHEN, CDR2 SYDVKM. V shed 6 bases and J 3 bases; nucleotides not matched to a gene: 11. CDR3 length equals 15 residues. Full variable domain (outside the CDR3, taken from reference TRBV28 and TRBJ2-7): DVKVTQSSRYLVKRTGEKVFLECVQDMDHENMFWYRQDPGLGLRLIYFSYDVKMKEKGDIPEGYSVSREKKERFSLILESASTNQTSMYLCASSQSGTEYYEQYFGPGTRLTVT.

This rearrangement joins TRBV7-8 to TRBJ1-3; TRBD1 agrees at 8 bases. CDR3 length equals 13 residues. Germline-derived CDR1 and CDR2 are SGHVS and FQNEAQ. V was pared by 4 bases and J by 4 bases, with 0 bases of the junction left unmatched. CDR3 sequence (DNA): TGTGCCAGCAGCTGGACAGGGGGAAACACCATATATTTT. Its translation is CASSWTGGNTIYF.

This chain uses TRBV4-1 with TRBJ2-7; 7 nucleotides line up with TRBD1. This CDR3 region has 15 residues. V shed 0 bases and J 3 bases; nucleotides not matched to a gene: 5. CDR1 and CDR2 (germline): MGHRA, YSYEKL. CDR3 bases: TGCGCCAGCAGCCAAGACGAGGGGGCCATCTACGAGCAGTACTTC. Protein product: CASSQDEGAIYEQYF.

CDR3 region: CASSRDRGNEQYF. The CDR3 DNA reads TGTGCCAGCAGCCGGGACAGGGGAAACGAGCAGTACTTC. This sequence joins TRBV12-3 or TRBV12-4 and TRBJ2-7; TRBD1 matches at 10 bases. Trimming removed 6 bases from V and 5 bases from J; junction bases left unmatched: 4. This CDR3 comprises 13 residues.

CDR3 in amino acids: CASSPRWAVNTGELFF. The CDR3 coding sequence is TGTGCCAGCTCACCAAGGTGGGCAGTCAACACCGGGGAGCTGTTTTTT. This chain links TRBV18 with TRBJ2-2; no clear D. This CDR3 spans 16 amino acids. From germline, CDR1 is KGHSH and CDR2 LQKENI. Trimming took off 2 bases at V and 2 bases at J, with 12 bases between the two ends.

Regarding this clone: Other DNA sequences in the sample encode the same CDR3. The chain uses TRBV9 and TRBJ2-5; D is unresolved. The CDR3 is 15 residues long. In germline, CDR1 is SGDLS, CDR2 YYNGEE. Trimming pared 0 bases from V and 5 bases from J, leaving 14 bases between. This CDR3 is CASSVGSSYGETQYF. The CDR3 coding sequence is TGTGCCAGCAGCGTAGGGTCTAGTTATGGGGAGACCCAGTACTTC. The whole variable domain, filled in from reference TRBV9 and TRBJ2-5, reads DSGVTQTPKHLITATGQRVTLRCSPRSGDLSVYWYQQSLDQGLQFLIQYYNGEERAKGNILERFSAQQFPDLHSELNLSSLELGDSALYFCASSVGSSYGETQYFGPGTRLLVL.

The chain links TRBV23-1 to TRBJ1-5; the D is unclear. TRBV23-1 is known as an ORF, though its function is uncertain. The CDR3 has 15 residues. V was shortened by 0 bases and J by 4 bases, with 10 bases between the two germline ends. The CDR3 DNA sequence: TGCGCCAGCAGTCAATCGTTGGCAGCGAATCAGCCCCAGCATTTT. Its translation is CASSQSLAANQPQHF.

The V call is TRBV6-5, the J call TRBJ1-5; D not certain. V was pared by 4 bases and J by 0 bases, with 4 bases between. The CDR3 spans 13 residues. Germline V gives CDR1 MNHEY, CDR2 SVGAGI. Here the CDR3 DNA reads TGTGCCAGCAGTTCCAGTAGCAATCAGCCCCAGCATTTT. It encodes CASSSSSNQPQHF.